The 19 T cell receptor beta chains below all came from one sample that was sequenced in a study of identical twins. TCRdb analysed the 5' RACE reads with MiXCR anew, one entry per CDR3 protein. The sample carries fewer than 250,000 distinct CDR3 sequences, about 7.5% recorded once. The same specimen was also included in a second study, on yellow fever vaccine responses in identical twins.

Sequenced material: memory (CD45RO+) T cells sorted from blood. Every receptor here comes from a woman aged 18-35 years in good health.

This sequence joins TRBV5-1 and TRBJ2-1, with 7 bases aligning to TRBD1. Germline V gene sequence: CDR1 SGHRS, CDR2 YFSETQ. This CDR3 region has 15 residues. The J segment lost 7 bases and the V segment lost 6 bases, leaving 13 bases of the junction unmatched. CDR3 residues: CASNPDRVSGNEQFF. CDR3 in DNA: TGCGCCAGCAACCCTGACAGGGTGTCAGGGAATGAGCAGTTCTTC.

This clonotype was detected ten times or more. The J gene is TRBJ1-1, the V gene TRBV7-9; no clear D gene. V gave up 3 bases and J gave up 0 bases, with 11 bases separating them. Germline loops: CDR1 SEHNR, CDR2 FQNEAQ (reference sequence). CDR3 size: 15 residues. Here the CDR3 DNA reads TGTGCCAGCAGCTTTCAGCCTCCCATGAACACTGAAGCTTTCTTT. This sequence encodes CASSFQPPMNTEAFF.

In its sample, this clonotype was seen many times. The genes are TRBV12-5 and TRBJ2-1; TRBD1 aligns across 11 bases. Looked up from germline, CDR1 is LGHNT and CDR2 is FRNRAP. This CDR3 has 16 residues. Germline trimming cut 5 bases from V and 2 bases from J; bases unmatched to any gene: 5. This CDR3 reads CASGLGQGGPYNEQFF. CDR3 bases: TGTGCTAGTGGTCTGGGACAGGGGGGCCCCTACAATGAGCAGTTCTTC.

There are a few counts of this clonotype. The chain carries TRBV20-1 and TRBJ1-5, with D possibly matching TRBD1 (6 bases). The germline V gene encodes CDR1 DFQATT and CDR2 SNEGSKA (reference sequence). The CDR3 sequence is 14 residues long. Between the trimmed V and J ends, which lost 0 bases and 2 bases, there was a span of 8 bases. The CDR3: CSAREQGGNQPQHF. The CDR3 nucleotides are TGCAGTGCTAGAGAACAGGGAGGCAATCAGCCCCAGCATTTT.

This clonotype appeared a few times. The rearrangement joins TRBV5-6 to TRBJ1-2, with a tentative D call TRBD1 (5 bases). The CDR3 length is 15 residues. Germline values: CDR1 SGHDT, CDR2 YYEEEE. Trimming pared 2 bases from V and 2 bases from J, leaving 13 bases between. CDR3 sequence reads: CASSFRTGGNYGYTF. The CDR3 nucleotides read TGTGCCAGCAGCTTCCGGACGGGGGGGAACTATGGCTACACCTTC.

This chain joins TRBV4-3 and TRBJ2-2; 8 bases match TRBD2. This CDR3 has 18 residues. The V gene's germline CDR1 is LGHNA and CDR2 YSLEER. Trimming cost V 0 bases and J 5 bases; bases outside gene matches: 11. CDR3 DNA: TGCGCCAGCAGCCAAGAGAGGCCGGGAGGGCTAAGTACCGGGGAGCTGTTTTTT. Translating it yields CASSQERPGGLSTGELFF.

This clonotype was counted only a few times. The chain couples TRBV7-2 to TRBJ2-2; D possibly corresponds to TRBD1 (5 bases). The germline V gene has CDR1 SGHTA and CDR2 FQGNSA. Trimming stripped 1 base from V and 5 bases from J, with 8 bases between. This CDR3 is built from 14 residues. CDR3 bases: TGTGCCAGCAGCTTAGGGACAAAGACCGGGGAGCTGTTTTTT. Translating it yields CASSLGTKTGELFF.

This clonotype was observed many times. V gene TRBV14 combines with J gene TRBJ2-3; D remains ambiguous. V lost 0 bases, J lost 2 bases, and 9 bases lay in between. This CDR3 is 15 amino acids long. Germline CDR1 is SGHDN and CDR2 is FVKESK. This chain's CDR3 is CASSQDMTPTDTQYF. CDR3 coding DNA: TGTGCCAGCAGCCAAGACATGACCCCCACAGATACGCAGTATTTT.

This clonotype was counted only a few times. The rearrangement uses TRBV4-2 and TRBJ2-5; 16 nucleotides align to TRBD2. Germline V gives CDR1 LGHNA, CDR2 YNFKEQ. Trimming cost V 4 bases and J 1 base; bases outside gene matches: 3. This CDR3 has 17 residues. CDR3 residues: CASSLGTSGGAQETQYF. CDR3 bases: TGTGCCAGCAGCCTCGGGACTAGCGGGGGGGCCCAAGAGACCCAGTACTTC.

This clonotype was counted ten times or more. The chain uses TRBV4-1 and TRBJ2-7; D may correspond to TRBD1 or TRBD2 (5 bases each). The V end lost 4 bases, the J end lost 0 bases, and 13 bases lay between the germline ends. Germline assignment: CDR1 MGHRA and CDR2 YSYEKL. CDR3 length: 15 residues. CDR3 loop: CASSPGSGSSYEQYF. The CDR3 region has the DNA TGCGCCAGCAGCCCAGGGTCAGGGAGCTCCTACGAGCAGTACTTC.

The genes are TRBV10-3 and TRBJ2-3, with a weak D call TRBD2 (6 bases). The ends were cut back, 6 bases at V and 6 bases at J, with 22 bases in the middle. Germline values: CDR1 ENHRY, CDR2 SYGVKD. This CDR3 is built from 16 residues. The CDR3 protein is CAIRDNLAGTGDTQYF. CDR3 coding DNA: TGTGCCATCAGGGATAACTTGGCGGGAACGGGGGATACGCAGTATTTT.

The genes are TRBV12-3 or TRBV12-4 and TRBJ2-2, with D hard to call. CDR3 length: 14 residues. The ends were cut back, 3 bases at V and 1 base at J, with 6 bases in the middle. This CDR3 reads CASSFSKNTGELFF. CDR3 DNA sequence: TGTGCCAGCAGTTTCAGCAAGAACACCGGGGAGCTGTTTTTT.

In its sample, this clonotype was seen many times. The chain uses TRBV10-3 and TRBJ2-2; 11 bases align to TRBD2. Per germline, CDR1 ENHRY and CDR2 SYGVKD. V was clipped by 4 bases and J by 2 bases; unmatched bases: 9. The CDR3 is made up of 18 amino acids. CDR3 residues: CAISADKTSGSNTGELFF. CDR3 DNA: TGTGCCATCAGTGCCGACAAAACTAGCGGGAGTAACACCGGGGAGCTGTTTTTT.

The rearrangement links TRBV20-1 to TRBJ1-1; D uncertain. The CDR3 extends over 12 amino acids. From germline, CDR1 is DFQATT and CDR2 SNEGSKA (reference sequence). V lost 2 bases and J lost 5, with 9 bases in between. CDR3 protein: CSARIPGTEAFF. The DNA for the CDR3 is TGCAGTGCTAGAATCCCCGGTACTGAAGCTTTCTTT.

The table lists this clonotype with many counts. V gene TRBV5-1 combines with J gene TRBJ1-3; D unresolved. Germline lookup yields CDR1 SGHRS and CDR2 YFSETQ. The CDR3 is 14 amino acids. V was clipped by 0 bases and J by 2 bases, with 6 bases between them. CDR3 DNA: TGCGCCAGCAGCTTGGGGGCGACTGGAAACACCATATATTTT. Protein: CASSLGATGNTIYF. The entire variable domain, with the rest obtained from reference TRBV5-1 and TRBJ1-3, is as follows: KAGVTQTPRYLIKTRGQQVTLSCSPISGHRSVSWYQQTPGQGLQFLFEYFSETQRNKGNFPGRFSGRQFSNSRSEMNVSTLELGDSALYLCASSLGATGNTIYFGEGSWLTVV.

The rearrangement joins TRBV7-2 to TRBJ1-4; TRBD1 is a possible D gene (6 bases). The CDR3 spans 16 residues. Germline values: CDR1 SGHTA, CDR2 FQGNSA. The V end lost 0 bases, the J end lost 0 bases, and 8 bases lay between the germline ends. CDR3 nucleotides: TGTGCCAGCAGCTTAGCGGGGGCTGCAACTAATGAAAAACTGTTTTTT. Translating it yields CASSLAGAATNEKLFF.

The chain is built from TRBV15 and TRBJ1-5; no firm D call. Trimming left V 0 bases short and J 6 bases short, with 12 bases between. Germline CDR1 and CDR2: LNHNV and YYDKDF (reference sequence). The CDR3 loop spans 15 amino acids. CDR3 DNA sequence: TGTGCCACCAGCAGAGATCCAGTAAAGGGTCAGCCCCAGCATTTT. The encoded protein is CATSRDPVKGQPQHF.

CDR3 DNA sequence: TGCGCCAGCAGCTCTCGTTCCGAGCGCCATGGCTACACCTTC. This sequence encodes CASSSRSERHGYTF. The chain employs TRBV4-1 and TRBJ1-2; D ambiguous. Germline V gene data show CDR1 as MGHRA and CDR2 as YSYEKL. This CDR3 region has 14 residues. With 5 bases removed from V and 6 bases from J, the gap between germline ends came to 16 bases.

This clonotype was seen a few times. The rearrangement uses TRBV20-1 and TRBJ2-3; 8 bases line up with TRBD2. The CDR3 totals 16 residues. Germline V CDR1 and CDR2: DFQATT, SNEGSKA (reference sequence). The V and J ends lost 3 bases and 6 bases, in that order; junction bases with no gene match: 14. As DNA, the CDR3 is TGCAGTGCTAGTCTCGGGGGGGGCTTAACCACCGATACGCAGTATTTT. It codes for CSASLGGGLTTDTQYF.